The 9 T cell receptor beta chains presented below share a single source sample, sequenced in a study of blood T cell repertoires in COVID-19. TCRdb keeps only in-frame clones here, not all; method: immunoSEQ multiplex PCR. The table includes some 130,000 clones, roughly three quarters detected once. The specimen was peripheral blood. The receptors originated from a woman older than 75 with acute or convalescent COVID-19.

The gene calls are TRBV10-3 and TRBJ2-3; 7 nucleotides agree with TRBD2. Losses at the gene ends were 4 bases for V and 0 bases for J; bases not matched to a gene: 7. This CDR3 is 16 amino acids long. The germline gives CDR1 ENHRY, CDR2 SYGVKD. CDR3 protein: CAISGGLSGSTDTQYF. The CDR3 nucleotides read TGTGCCATCAGTGGGGGACTAAGCGGGAGCACAGATACGCAGTATTTT.

This chain links TRBV2 with TRBJ1-6, with D tentatively TRBD1 (5 bases). Germline values: CDR1 SNHLY, CDR2 FYNNEI. The CDR3 consists of 16 residues. V was shortened by 2 bases and J by 7 bases, with 15 bases between the two germline ends. The CDR3 reads CASSERVARVNSPLHF. The CDR3 nucleotides read TGTGCCAGCAGTGAAAGGGTTGCCAGGGTCAATTCACCCCTCCACTTT.

The chain has TRBV4-3 and TRBJ2-1; 13 bases align to TRBD2. The length of the CDR3 is 20 residues. CDR1 and CDR2 from the germline V gene are LGHNA and YSLEER. V dropped 0 bases and J dropped 0; count of bases not matched to a gene: 8. The DNA for the CDR3 is TGCGCCAGCAGCCAAGATGGGGGGACTAGCGGGACCCCCTCCTACAATGAGCAGTTCTTC. It codes for CASSQDGGTSGTPSYNEQFF.

This clone showed up just once. This rearrangement joins TRBV7-3 to TRBJ1-3, with a possible D match to TRBD1 (6 bases). The V and J ends lost 5 bases and 0 bases respectively, with 17 bases between them. The CDR3 totals 17 residues. Germline V gene lookup returns CDR1 SGHTA and CDR2 FQGTGA. The CDR3 reads CASSPLGGPSSGNTIYF. The CDR3, as DNA: TGTGCCAGCAGCCCCTTGGGGGGGCCATCCTCTGGAAACACCATATATTTT.

This chain uses TRBV9 with TRBJ1-2; 7 bases are a match to TRBD1. This CDR3 comprises 15 residues. J was trimmed by 5 bases and V by 0 bases; bases with no gene match: 7. The germline V gene has CDR1 SGDLS and CDR2 YYNGEE. The CDR3 bases are TGTGCCAGCAGCGTAGGACAGGGAAAAGGGTATGGCTACACCTTC. This gives the protein CASSVGQGKGYGYTF.

As to this clone: The same CDR3 is also encoded by other DNA sequences in this sample. The chain uses TRBV15 and TRBJ1-2; D might be TRBD1 (6 bases). The CDR3 spans 15 residues. The V gene's germline CDR1 is LNHNV and CDR2 YYDKDF (reference sequence). Between the trimmed V and J ends, which lost 0 bases and 4 bases, there was a span of 12 bases. CDR3 in amino acids: CATSRDGGGAYGYTF. CDR3 DNA sequence: TGTGCCACCAGCAGAGATGGGGGGGGCGCCTATGGCTACACCTTC.

The genes are TRBV25-1 and TRBJ2-1; TRBD1 matches at 7 bases. The J segment lost 2 bases and the V segment lost 1 base, leaving 5 bases of the junction unmatched. The CDR3 contains 16 residues. CDR1 and CDR2 from the germline V gene are MGHDK and SYGVNS. The CDR3 here is CASSESMGTAYNEQFF. CDR3 DNA sequence: TGTGCCAGCAGTGAATCCATGGGGACAGCCTACAATGAGCAGTTCTTC.

By sample fraction, this clone is medium-sized. The rearrangement joins TRBV28 to TRBJ2-5, with D perhaps matching TRBD2 (7 bases). The CDR3 is 15 amino acids. Trimming removed 4 bases at V and 5 bases at J, with 17 bases between. Germline V lookup: CDR1 MDHEN, CDR2 SYDVKM. CDR3: CASSSLGGARETQYF. CDR3 nucleotides: TGTGCCAGCAGTTCCCTGGGGGGGGCCAGGGAGACCCAGTACTTC. Filled out from reference TRBV28 and TRBJ2-5, the complete variable domain reads DVKVTQSSRYLVKRTGEKVFLECVQDMDHENMFWYRQDPGLGLRLIYFSYDVKMKEKGDIPEGYSVSREKKERFSLILESASTNQTSMYLCASSSLGGARETQYFGPGTRLLVL.

This clone was picked up a small number of times. The genes are TRBV11-3 and TRBJ2-2; 10 positions agree with TRBD2. Germline V gene data show CDR1 as SGHNT and CDR2 as YENEEA. The CDR3 has 15 residues. J gave up 6 bases and V 4 bases, and 5 bases lay outside the gene matches. In DNA form, the CDR3 reads TGTGCCAGCAGCTCTAAGCGGGGGGGCGCCGGGGAGCTGTTTTTT. It translates to CASSSKRGGAGELFF. The full variable domain, with the rest looked up from reference TRBV11-3 and TRBJ2-2, is EAGVVQSPRYKIIEKKQPVAFWCNPISGHNTLYWYLQNLGQGPELLIRYENEEAVDDSQLPKDRFSAERLKGVDSTLKIQPAELGDSAVYLCASSSKRGGAGELFFGEGSRLTVL.